Presented here are 2 T cell receptor beta chains from one specimen sequenced in a study of blood T cell repertoires in COVID-19 (dated by TCRdb to the early 2020s). Libraries were prepared through the immunoSEQ multiplex PCR assay. TCRdb stores this immuneACCESS table with in-frame sequences only. Part of the clones is absent; in the studies checked, under half of the shortfall reflects unresolved V genes, and no reason is known for the rest. The sample table contains under 350,000 clones; only one count was recorded for 70% to 90% of them. Jointly, the top ten make up approximately 4.1% of the sample. The sample comprised PBMCs or T cells enriched from blood (not recorded which). The receptors were sampled from a man aged 25-45 years who had recovered from COVID-19.

The chain employs TRBV23-1 and TRBJ2-5; D may be TRBD1 (6 bases). TRBV23-1 is treated as an ORF (open reading frame) with a function not yet certain. Trimming removed 10 bases at V and 5 bases at J, with 26 bases between. This CDR3 contains 16 residues. CDR3 protein: CAKPARPQGVGETQYF. CDR3 in DNA: TGCGCCAAACCGGCGAGGCCACAGGGAGTGGGGGAGACCCAGTACTTC.

The V call is TRBV3-1 (or the pseudogene TRBV3-2), the J call TRBJ1-4; D is unclear. Germline V gene lookup returns CDR1 LGHDT and CDR2 YNNKEL (reference sequence). The V and J ends lost 4 bases and 10 bases respectively, with 16 bases between them. CDR3 size: 14 residues. The CDR3 reads CASSPSLDIPKLFF. Here the CDR3 DNA reads TGTGCCAGCAGCCCCTCGTTAGACATCCCAAAACTGTTTTTT.